The T cell receptor (beta chain) under discussion was sequenced for a study of cytomegalovirus exposure and HLA in healthy donors. Study as a whole: It was reported in a later analysis that the same platform had been used for the 120 or so validation repertoires as for the roughly 710 first-cohort repertoires. Regarding the study as a whole: The authors enumerated 164 TCR beta chains as linked to cytomegalovirus. A few CMV-associated chains proved CMV antigen-specific in vitro.

This clone was counted a single time. Antigen: not known. Libraries were prepared by immunoSEQ multiplex PCR; TCRdb keeps only in-frame clonotypes and omits some of them. The sample consists of about 79,000 clones, over 85% of them appearing once. This CDR3 region has 11 residues. Germline V lookup: CDR1 WNHNN, CDR2 SYGVQD (reference sequence). V was clipped by 2 bases and J by 7 bases, with 6 bases between them. This sequence was found in a woman in her thirties in good health and CMV-seronegative. This chain links TRBV10-1 with TRBJ2-7; D unresolved. Sequencing was carried out using PBMCs. The CDR3 region is CASSEGPEQYF. In DNA, the CDR3 is TGCGCCAGCAGTGAGGGGCCGGAGCAGTACTTC.